This T cell receptor beta chain appears in the sequencing data of a study of cytomegalovirus exposure and HLA in healthy donors. Study context: According to later analysis, the same platform produced the 110 or so validation and several hundred first-cohort repertoires.

Overall study results and limits: The tendency of first-cohort TCR clusters to co-occur in the roughly 130 validation repertoires emerged from a later analysis. In vitro assays verified that three CMV-associated chains recognized CMV antigens specifically.

This clone was recorded only once. Its cognate antigen is unknown. The length of the CDR3 is 12 residues. Germline loops: CDR1 SGDLS, CDR2 YYNGEE. Trimming stripped 4 bases from V and 10 bases from J, with 14 bases between. Sequenced by immunoSEQ multiplex PCR; TCRdb stores in-frame clones only, minus some. Counted here are about 130,000 clones, 88% occurring once; the ten biggest clones make up approximately 1.5%. This sequence was found in a man aged 25 to 40 in good health and CMV-seronegative. The chain combines TRBV9 with TRBJ1-1; no firm D call. The material sequenced was PBMCs. The CDR3 spells CASSSPPGRAFF. Written as DNA, the CDR3 is TGTGCCAGCAGCTCCCCCCCGGGGAGAGCTTTCTTT.